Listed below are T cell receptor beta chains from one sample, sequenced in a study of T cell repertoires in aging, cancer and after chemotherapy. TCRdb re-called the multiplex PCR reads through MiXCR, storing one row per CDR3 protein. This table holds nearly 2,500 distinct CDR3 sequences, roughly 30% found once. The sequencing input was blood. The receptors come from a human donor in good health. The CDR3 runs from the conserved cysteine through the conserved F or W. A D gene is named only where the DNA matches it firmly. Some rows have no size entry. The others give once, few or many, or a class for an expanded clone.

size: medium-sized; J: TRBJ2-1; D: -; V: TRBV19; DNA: TGTGCCAGTAGTATAGGGGACTACAATGAGCAGTTCTTC; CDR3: CASSIGDYNEQFF
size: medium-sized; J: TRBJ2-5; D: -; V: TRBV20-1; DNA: TGCAGTGCTCGGCCCACTGGGACCCAGTACTTC; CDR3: CSARPTGTQYF
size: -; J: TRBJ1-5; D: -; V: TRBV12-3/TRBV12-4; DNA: TGTGCCAGCAGTTTGTCGGCGGATCAGCCCCAGCATTTT; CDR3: CASSLSADQPQHF
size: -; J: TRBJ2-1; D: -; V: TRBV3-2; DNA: TGTGCCAGCAGCCAAGTCACAGGGGCCTCCTACAATGAGCAGTTCTTC; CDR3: CASSQVTGASYNEQFF
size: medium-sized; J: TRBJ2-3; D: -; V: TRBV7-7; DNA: TGTGCCAGCAGCTTACTCTCCAGAGAAGCAGATACGCAGTATTTT; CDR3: CASSLLSREADTQYF
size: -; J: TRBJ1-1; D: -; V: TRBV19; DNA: TGTGCCAGTAGTATATCTTACCGGGGAGGAAAAGCTTTCTTT; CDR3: CASSISYRGGKAFF
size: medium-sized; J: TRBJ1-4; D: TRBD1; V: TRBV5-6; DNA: TGTGCCAGCAGCTTACAGGGGTTAGGGGAAGGCGAAAAACTGTTTTTT; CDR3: CASSLQGLGEGEKLFF
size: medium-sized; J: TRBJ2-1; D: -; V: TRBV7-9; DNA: TGTGCCAGCAGCTTAGGGGTGGAGCAGGAGCAGTTCTTC; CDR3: CASSLGVEQEQFF
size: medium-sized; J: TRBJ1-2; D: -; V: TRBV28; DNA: TGTGCCAGCAGTCGCCCGACAGTTAACTATGGCTACACCTTC; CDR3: CASSRPTVNYGYTF
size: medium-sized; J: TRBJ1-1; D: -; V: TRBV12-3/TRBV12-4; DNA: TGTGCCAGCAGTCACATTCCGGAATTT; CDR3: CASSHIPEF
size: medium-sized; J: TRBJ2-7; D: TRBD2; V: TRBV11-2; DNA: TGTGCCAGCAGCCGGGGGGCGGGGGGGCGCGAGCAGTACTTC; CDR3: CASSRGAGGREQYF